The rows below give T cell receptor beta chains drawn from one sample of a study of T cells after yellow fever vaccination. One entry per CDR3 protein results from TCRdb running MiXCR on the 5' RACE reads. The sample carries 400,000 to 650,000 distinct CDR3 sequences, 21% recorded once. The sample consisted of PBMCs, taken 21 days after the first yellow fever vaccination. The receptors shown here come from a man between 18 and 35 years old who received the YFV17D yellow fever vaccine. The CDR3 runs from the conserved cysteine through the conserved F or W. Each record gives: J gene, V gene, D gene, clone size, CDR3 length, CDR3 protein, CDR3 DNA. D genes are given only for firm matches. Only part of the rows carry a size: once, few, many, or a class if the clone is expanded.

TRBJ1-2 | TRBV20-1 | TRBD1 | few | 14 | CSAREDRGRAGYTF | TGCAGTGCTAGGGAGGACAGGGGAAGGGCTGGCTACACCTTC
TRBJ2-7 | TRBV21-1 | NA | NA | 16 | CASSKARDSFGSEQYF | TGTGCCAGCAGCAAAGCACGGGATAGTTTTGGCTCCGAGCAGTACTTC
TRBJ1-5 | TRBV4-3 | TRBD1 | NA | 16 | CASSQHPGQGFQPQHF | TGCGCCAGCAGCCAGCATCCGGGACAGGGGTTCCAGCCCCAGCATTTT
TRBJ2-7 | TRBV11-2 | NA | few | 20 | CASSFDGNFLGGSITYEQYF | TGTGCCAGCAGCTTTGACGGAAACTTTCTAGGGGGGAGTATAACCTACGAGCAGTACTTC
TRBJ2-7 | TRBV7-8 | NA | few | 15 | CASSLAFNWGYEQYF | TGTGCCAGCAGCTTAGCCTTTAACTGGGGCTACGAGCAGTACTTC
TRBJ2-3 | TRBV20-1 | NA | few | 14 | CSARTPTRSDTQYF | TGCAGTGCTAGAACCCCTACTAGATCAGATACGCAGTATTTT
TRBJ1-2 | TRBV2 | NA | NA | 17 | CASSEVSVTETYYGYTF | TGTGCCAGCAGTGAAGTTTCTGTAACGGAAACTTACTATGGCTACACCTTC
TRBJ1-1 | TRBV7-2 | NA | NA | 13 | CASSQSRFAEAFF | TGTGCCAGCAGCCAAAGTCGATTTGCTGAAGCTTTCTTT
TRBJ1-2 | TRBV4-1 | NA | NA | 12 | CASSQDWGGYTF | TGCGCCAGCAGCCAAGATTGGGGCGGCTACACCTTC
TRBJ2-6 | TRBV30 | NA | NA | 14 | CAWTSGPGANVLTF | TGTGCCTGGACCTCAGGGCCCGGGGCCAACGTCCTGACTTTC
TRBJ2-3 | TRBV7-7 | NA | NA | 15 | CASSRHSGGQATQYF | TGTGCTAGCAGCCGGCACTCGGGGGGCCAGGCTACGCAGTATTTT
TRBJ2-1 | TRBV6-1 | NA | few | 15 | CASSTRDGSYNEQFF | TGTGCCAGCAGTACCCGGGACGGCTCCTACAATGAGCAGTTCTTC
TRBJ2-3 | TRBV6-1 | NA | few | 14 | CASARGYGTDTQYF | TGTGCCAGTGCTAGAGGGTACGGCACAGATACGCAGTATTTT
TRBJ2-1 | TRBV5-4 | NA | NA | 15 | CASSPWRGEYNEQFF | TGTGCCAGCAGCCCATGGCGCGGGGAGTACAATGAGCAGTTCTTC
TRBJ1-4 | TRBV10-3 | NA | few | 15 | CAISESGASNEKLFF | TGTGCCATCAGTGAGTCAGGCGCTTCCAATGAAAAACTGTTTTTT
TRBJ2-5 | TRBV5-1 | NA | NA | 16 | CASSLGVRELWETQYF | TGCGCCAGCAGCCTGGGGGTACGAGAGCTATGGGAGACCCAGTACTTC
TRBJ2-3 | TRBV18 | NA | few | 12 | CASSPRVDTQYF | TGTGCCAGCTCACCAAGGGTGGATACGCAGTATTTT
TRBJ1-2 | TRBV11-2 | TRBD1 | NA | 14 | CASSKTTGGLGYTF | TGTGCCAGCAGTAAGACGACAGGGGGGCTTGGCTACACCTTC
TRBJ1-5 | TRBV20-1 | NA | many | 13 | CSARGQNNQPQHF | TGCAGTGCCCGGGGGCAGAACAATCAGCCCCAGCATTTT
TRBJ2-3 | TRBV4-3 | NA | NA | 14 | CASSQDRNTDTQYF | TGCGCCAGCAGCCAAGATCGGAACACAGATACGCAGTATTTT
TRBJ2-5 | TRBV21-1 | NA | NA | 13 | CASSNKVGETQYF | TGTGCCAGCAGCAACAAGGTCGGAGAGACCCAGTACTTC
TRBJ2-1 | TRBV11-3 | NA | NA | 15 | CASSKMGRTYNEQFF | TGTGCCAGCAGCAAGATGGGACGAACTTACAATGAGCAGTTCTTC
TRBJ2-1 | TRBV20-1 | NA | few | 11 | CSARGENEQFF | TGCAGTGCTAGAGGTGAAAATGAGCAGTTCTTC
TRBJ2-5 | TRBV5-1 | NA | few | 14 | CASSPRTEQETQYF | TGCGCCAGCAGCCCCCGGACTGAACAAGAGACCCAGTACTTC
TRBJ1-2 | TRBV7-2 | TRBD1 | NA | 16 | CASSRQGSQSPYGYTF | TGTGCCAGCAGTAGACAGGGATCCCAATCACCATATGGCTACACCTTC
TRBJ1-6 | TRBV11-2 | NA | few | 16 | CASSPRTRRDNSPLHF | TGTGCCAGCAGCCCTCGGACACGCAGGGACAATTCACCCCTCCACTTT
TRBJ2-1 | TRBV27 | TRBD2 | NA | 16 | CASSSSLSGGYNEQFF | TGTGCCAGCAGTTCCAGCCTGAGCGGGGGATACAATGAGCAGTTCTTC
TRBJ1-2 | TRBV7-6 | NA | NA | 19 | CASSLFSAVQAQGDYGYTF | TGTGCCAGCAGCTTATTTTCAGCAGTTCAAGCCCAAGGGGACTATGGCTACACCTTC
TRBJ2-1 | TRBV7-9 | TRBD2 | NA | 14 | CASRGTSGNNEQFF | TGTGCCAGTAGGGGGACTAGCGGGAACAATGAGCAGTTCTTC
TRBJ2-1 | TRBV6-2/TRBV6-3 | NA | few | 12 | CASSYSGLEQFF | TGTGCCAGCAGTTACTCGGGTCTTGAGCAGTTCTTC
TRBJ2-3 | TRBV5-4 | NA | NA | 15 | CASSPEASGTDTQYF | TGTGCCAGCAGCCCCGAGGCTAGCGGCACAGATACGCAGTATTTT
TRBJ2-3 | TRBV5-1 | NA | few | 13 | CASSLREVDTQYF | TGCGCCAGCAGCTTAAGGGAGGTGGATACGCAGTATTTT
TRBJ1-1 | TRBV12-3/TRBV12-4 | NA | few | 15 | CASSSNRQNWRSAFF | TGTGCCAGCAGTTCCAACCGCCAAAATTGGAGATCGGCTTTCTTT
TRBJ1-5 | TRBV19 | NA | few | 15 | CASSIDHTLKQPQHF | TGTGCCAGTAGTATAGATCACACCCTCAAGCAGCCCCAGCATTTT
TRBJ2-1 | TRBV5-1 | TRBD2 | NA | 16 | CASSLAASGGNNEQFF | TGCGCCAGCAGCTTGGCGGCTAGCGGGGGGAACAATGAGCAGTTCTTC
TRBJ1-1 | TRBV6-2/TRBV6-3 | NA | NA | 15 | CASTDGGTASFEAFF | TGTGCCAGCACAGATGGGGGAACAGCGTCCTTTGAAGCTTTCTTT
TRBJ2-7 | TRBV6-5 | NA | few | 11 | CASSYLSEQYF | TGTGCCAGCAGTTACCTCTCCGAGCAGTACTTC
TRBJ2-5 | TRBV6-5 | NA | NA | 15 | CASSYGTRLGETQYF | TGTGCCAGCAGTTACGGTACCCGCCTGGGGGAGACCCAGTACTTC
TRBJ2-2 | TRBV5-1 | NA | NA | 15 | CASSFQGGNTGELFF | TGCGCCAGCAGCTTTCAGGGGGGGAACACCGGGGAGCTGTTTTTT
TRBJ2-6 | TRBV3-1 | NA | NA | 16 | CASSQGFNSGANVLTF | TGTGCCAGCAGCCAAGGGTTTAACTCTGGGGCCAACGTCCTGACTTTC
TRBJ1-2 | TRBV7-9 | TRBD1 | few | 14 | CASSPTGAAYGYTF | TGTGCCAGCAGCCCGACAGGGGCGGCCTATGGCTACACCTTC
TRBJ2-3 | TRBV7-3 | NA | NA | 14 | CASSLKGRTDTQYF | TGTGCCAGCAGCTTAAAGGGCCGCACAGATACGCAGTATTTT
TRBJ2-5 | TRBV7-2 | TRBD2 | few | 12 | CASTMGGETQYF | TGTGCCAGCACAATGGGGGGGGAGACCCAGTACTTC
TRBJ1-5 | TRBV20-1 | NA | few | 13 | CSARVGRGQPQHF | TGCAGTGCCAGAGTGGGTAGGGGACAGCCCCAGCATTTT
TRBJ2-1 | TRBV9 | NA | NA | 15 | CASSVVVGGYNEQFF | TGTGCCAGCAGCGTAGTGGTGGGGGGATACAATGAGCAGTTCTTC